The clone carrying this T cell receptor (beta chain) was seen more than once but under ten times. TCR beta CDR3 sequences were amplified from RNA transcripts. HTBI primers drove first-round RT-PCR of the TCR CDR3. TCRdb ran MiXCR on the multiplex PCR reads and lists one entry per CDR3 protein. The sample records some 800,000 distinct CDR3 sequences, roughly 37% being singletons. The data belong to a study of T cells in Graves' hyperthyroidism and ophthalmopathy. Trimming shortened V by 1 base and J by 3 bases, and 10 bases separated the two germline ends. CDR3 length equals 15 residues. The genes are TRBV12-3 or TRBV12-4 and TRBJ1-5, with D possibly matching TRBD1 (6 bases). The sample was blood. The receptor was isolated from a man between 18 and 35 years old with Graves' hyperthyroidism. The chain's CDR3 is CASSLDRAFNQPQHF. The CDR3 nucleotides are TGTGCCAGCAGTTTAGACAGGGCGTTCAATCAGCCCCAGCATTTT.